The 14 T cell receptor beta chains given below trace back to one sample, sequenced in a study of cytomegalovirus exposure and HLA in healthy donors. Both 60 Vbeta primers and 13 Jbeta primers went into the PCR. This table comes from immunoSEQ multiplex PCR, and its TCRdb copy is limited to in-frame clones, with some not included. The sample carries over 130,000 clones, about four fifths recorded once. Material: PBMCs. Every receptor here comes from a man aged 45-65 years in good health and CMV-seropositive.

This chain joins TRBV28 and TRBJ1-1, with a possible D match to TRBD1 (5 bases). The CDR3 is 13 residues long. The germline V gene has CDR1 MDHEN and CDR2 SYDVKM. Between the trimmed V and J ends, which lost 4 bases and 6 bases, there was a span of 12 bases. CDR3 bases: TGTGCCAGCAGTTACGGGCCGGGGGCTGAAGCTTTCTTT. Translated, it gives CASSYGPGAEAFF.

This chain's CDR3 is CASSEGQGAYGYTF. In DNA form, the CDR3 reads TGCGCCAGCAGCGAGGGACAGGGGGCCTATGGCTACACCTTC. This chain links TRBV5-1 with TRBJ1-2; 12 bases are a match to TRBD1. CDR1 and CDR2 from the germline V gene are SGHRS and YFSETQ. V lost 4 bases and J lost 4; bases outside the gene matches: 2. CDR3 length: 14 amino acids.

This clone appeared once. The chain joins TRBV6-5 to TRBJ2-2; D uncertain. The CDR3 runs 13 residues. The germline CDR1 and CDR2 sequences are MNHEY and SVGAGI. Trimming stripped 0 bases from V and 8 bases from J, with 7 bases between. The CDR3 nucleotides read TGTGCCAGCAGTTACTCGATGCAGGGGGAGCTGTTTTTT. Its translation is CASSYSMQGELFF.

This chain joins TRBV29-1 and TRBJ2-2; TRBD1 agrees at 9 bases. The CDR3 has 14 amino acids. Germline-derived CDR1 and CDR2 are SQVTM and ANQGSEA. The V segment lost 7 bases and the J segment 2 bases; nucleotides outside the gene matches: 5. CDR3 bases: TGCAGCGGTCGGACAGGGGCCAACACCGGGGAGCTGTTTTTT. It translates to CSGRTGANTGELFF.

This clone was seen once. This chain connects TRBV6-5 to TRBJ2-7; a weak D match, TRBD1 (6 bases). Between the trimmed V and J ends, which lost 6 bases and 6 bases, there was a span of 9 bases. This CDR3 has 11 amino acids. Germline lookup yields CDR1 MNHEY and CDR2 SVGAGI. Here the CDR3 reads CASRGAGEQYF. The CDR3 coding sequence is TGTGCCAGCAGGGGGGCCGGCGAGCAGTACTTC.

The rearrangement links TRBV14 to TRBJ2-1, with 10 bases aligning to TRBD2. After removal of 5 bases from V and 6 bases from J, the junction contained 4 bases not matched to a gene. CDR3 length: 14 residues. Germline values: CDR1 SGHDN, CDR2 FVKESK. The CDR3 DNA follows: TGTGCCAGCAGCAAAGGACTAGCGGCCAATGAGCAGTTCTTC. As protein: CASSKGLAANEQFF.

This clone appeared a few times. This chain joins TRBV11-2 and TRBJ2-7; 8 nucleotides match TRBD2. With 3 bases clipped from V and 6 bases from J, the junction kept 13 bases outside the gene matches. The CDR3 loop spans 16 amino acids. Germline values: CDR1 SGHAT, CDR2 FQNNGV. This CDR3 reads CASSLHPREGRSEQYF. The CDR3 DNA is TGTGCCAGCAGCTTGCATCCCCGGGAGGGCCGATCCGAGCAGTACTTC.

The chain carries TRBV27 and TRBJ1-6, with D possibly TRBD1 on 5 matching bases. This CDR3 spans 14 amino acids. Germline lookup yields CDR1 MNHEY and CDR2 SMNVEV (reference sequence). Trimming removed 6 bases from V and 13 bases from J, with 19 bases in between. The CDR3 region has the DNA TGTGCCAGCAGGAACGGACGGGCGGAGGGGCCCCTCCACTTT. The encoded protein is CASRNGRAEGPLHF.

This clone occurred a few times. The rearrangement links TRBV14 to TRBJ2-7; 7 bases are shared with TRBD1. This CDR3 region has 12 residues. V lost 5 bases and J lost 9; bases outside the gene matches: 7. CDR1 and CDR2 from the germline V gene are SGHDN and FVKESK. CDR3 in amino acids: CASSSGGRAQYF. CDR3 nucleotide sequence: TGTGCCAGCAGCTCAGGGGGACGGGCGCAGTACTTC.

The J gene is TRBJ1-1, the V gene TRBV7-9, with 9 bases matching TRBD1. CDR1 SEHNR and CDR2 FQNEAQ come from the germline V gene (reference sequence). V shed 5 bases, J shed 2 bases, and the junction held 3 bases outside the gene matches. CDR3 length: 14 residues. The CDR3 bases are TGTGCCAGCAGCCAGGGACAGGGAAACACTGAAGCTTTCTTT. Its protein is CASSQGQGNTEAFF.

This clone was seen a handful of times. The chain uses TRBV28 and TRBJ2-7; D unresolved. Trimming removed 2 bases from V and 3 bases from J, with 14 bases in between. Germline V gene lookup returns CDR1 MDHEN and CDR2 SYDVKM. CDR3 length: 15 amino acids. CDR3 bases: TGTGCCAGCAGTTTAGGTGGGCAGGTTGGCTACGAGCAGTACTTC. It translates to CASSLGGQVGYEQYF.

V is TRBV28 and J is TRBJ2-7; D is unclear. The CDR3 is made up of 14 amino acids. With 2 bases removed from V and 0 bases from J, the gap between germline ends came to 8 bases. CDR1 MDHEN and CDR2 SYDVKM come from the germline V gene. CDR3 sequence: CASSLPESSYEQYF. In nucleotides, the CDR3 is TGTGCCAGCAGTTTACCTGAGAGCTCCTACGAGCAGTACTTC.

The chain joins TRBV9 to TRBJ2-6, with D possibly matching TRBD2 (6 bases). The CDR3 length is 18 residues. V lost 5 bases and J 3 bases, leaving 21 bases between the germline ends. Germline CDR1 SGDLS, CDR2 YYNGEE. The CDR3 is CASRHHGDWAGGANVLTF. The CDR3, as DNA: TGTGCCAGCAGGCACCACGGGGACTGGGCTGGTGGGGCCAACGTCCTGACTTTC. The full variable domain, completed using reference TRBV9 and TRBJ2-6, is DSGVTQTPKHLITATGQRVTLRCSPRSGDLSVYWYQQSLDQGLQFLIQYYNGEERAKGNILERFSAQQFPDLHSELNLSSLELGDSALYFCASRHHGDWAGGANVLTFGAGSRLTVL.

The gene calls are TRBV19 and TRBJ1-5; D perhaps matches TRBD1 (5 bases). The V gene's germline CDR1 is LNHDA and CDR2 SQIVND (reference sequence). The CDR3 is made up of 12 amino acids. Trimming shortened V by 1 base and J by 11 bases, and 9 bases separated the two germline ends. CDR3 coding DNA: TGTGCCAGTAGTATAGGCCGGGGGTCCCAGCATTTT. Residues: CASSIGRGSQHF.